A single sample is the source of the 8 T cell receptor beta chains below, sequenced in a study of blood T cell repertoires in COVID-19. This table comes from immunoSEQ multiplex PCR, and its TCRdb copy is limited to in-frame clones, with some not included. This sample has around 220,000 clones; more than 75% occur once, and the top ten carry 8% to 9%. The sample consisted of peripheral blood. These receptors all come from a woman at least 80 years old with COVID-19, enrolled during active disease.

V is TRBV20-1 and J is TRBJ1-2; D is ambiguous. Trimming cost V 6 bases and J 2 bases, with 7 bases left between them. Germline-derived CDR1 and CDR2 are DFQATT and SNEGSKA (reference sequence). This CDR3 is built from 11 residues. The chain's CDR3 is CSASRNYGYTF. As DNA, the CDR3 is TGCAGTGCATCCAGGAACTATGGCTACACCTTC.

The chain recombines TRBV6-5 with TRBJ2-3; TRBD2 aligns across 9 bases. Germline V gene lookup returns CDR1 MNHEY and CDR2 SVGAGI. V trimming: 0 bases; J trimming: 11 bases; junction bases outside the gene matches: 9. The CDR3 loop spans 15 amino acids. DNA for the CDR3: TGTGCCAGCAGTTACTCCACCTCTAGCGGGAACGAGCAGTATTTT. This codes for CASSYSTSSGNEQYF.

This clone was seen once. The chain joins TRBV4-3 to TRBJ2-3; TRBD1 matches at 7 bases. J lost 6 bases, V lost 0 bases, and 6 bases had no gene match. Germline loops: CDR1 LGHNA, CDR2 YSLEER. The CDR3 sequence is 15 residues long. This CDR3 is CASSQEQGLTDTQYF. DNA of the CDR3: TGCGCCAGCAGCCAAGAACAGGGGCTTACGGATACGCAGTATTTT.

V is TRBV7-3 and J is TRBJ2-7; D gene uncertain. V gave up 2 bases and J gave up 3 bases, with 8 bases separating them. Germline V CDR1 and CDR2: SGHTA, FQGTGA. There are 13 residues in the CDR3. For the CDR3, the DNA is TGTGCCAGCAGCTTATTGGGCAACTACGAGCAGTACTTC. Translated, it gives CASSLLGNYEQYF.

Turning to this clone: At one boundary the junction diverges from the germline segment, which might be a read error. Other DNA sequences in this specimen translate into the identical CDR3. J is TRBJ1-5 and V is TRBV29-1; 7 positions agree with TRBD1. This CDR3 comprises 12 residues. CDR1 is SQVTM, CDR2 ANQGSEA, per germline. For the CDR3, the DNA is TGCAGCGTTAGACAGGGCAACCAGCCCCAGCATTTT. Its translation is CSVRQGNQPQHF.

This chain connects TRBV9 to TRBJ2-2; D gene uncertain. Germline loops: CDR1 SGDLS, CDR2 YYNGEE. The CDR3 totals 14 residues. Trimming left V 4 bases short and J 8 bases short, with 15 bases between. The CDR3 is CASSSRVTKGELFF. In nucleotides, the CDR3 is TGTGCCAGCAGCTCCCGGGTCACTAAAGGGGAGCTGTTTTTT.

The chain is built from TRBV6-6 and TRBJ2-7; 10 bases are shared with TRBD2. With V trimmed by 5 bases and J by 0 bases, 7 bases remained unmatched. Germline V gives CDR1 MNHNY, CDR2 SVGAGI (reference sequence). The CDR3 has 16 residues. The CDR3 DNA follows: TGTGCCAGCAGTAAACTTAGCGGGGGGCTCTCCTACGAGCAGTACTTC. This codes for CASSKLSGGLSYEQYF.

The table lists this clone with a few counts. The rearrangement joins TRBV4-2 to TRBJ1-2; TRBD1 is a possible D gene (5 bases). V lost 4 bases, J lost 2 bases, and 8 bases lay in between. The CDR3 sequence is 13 residues long. The germline CDR1 and CDR2 sequences are LGHNA and YNFKEQ. The CDR3 here is CASSPRGNYGYTF. The DNA of the CDR3 is TGTGCCAGCAGCCCACGGGGGAACTATGGCTACACCTTC.